This TCR beta chain originates from a study of CD4 T cells in relation to SARS-CoV-2 and coronaviruses. Notes on the study in general: Culture-expanded clones reflect memory recall rather than primary priming during culture.

The V segment lost 0 bases and the J segment 5 bases; nucleotides outside the gene matches: 10. Per the germline V gene, CDR1 is GTSNPN and CDR2 is SVGIG (reference sequence). This CDR3 comprises 16 residues. Notes on this clone: Antigen: not known.

Unexposed donor CD4+ T cells date from 2011-2018, before the COVID-19 pandemic. CD4 enrichment then naive enrichment separated naive from memory CD4+ cells. This table comes from immunoSEQ multiplex PCR, and its TCRdb copy is limited to in-frame clones, with some not included. The sample holds approximately 70,000 clones; over 90% are singletons and the top ten take approximately 0.21%. The V and J genes are TRBV30 and TRBJ1-2, with TRBD1 matching 9 bases. Sequencing input: naive CD4+ T cells from PBMCs. Subset noted: naive CD4+ T cells isolated by negative enrichment. This TCR derives from a human donor in good health. The CDR3 coding sequence is TGTGCCTGGAGTGTACCGGCGGGACAGGGACGGTATGGCTACACCTTC. Its translation is CAWSVPAGQGRYGYTF.